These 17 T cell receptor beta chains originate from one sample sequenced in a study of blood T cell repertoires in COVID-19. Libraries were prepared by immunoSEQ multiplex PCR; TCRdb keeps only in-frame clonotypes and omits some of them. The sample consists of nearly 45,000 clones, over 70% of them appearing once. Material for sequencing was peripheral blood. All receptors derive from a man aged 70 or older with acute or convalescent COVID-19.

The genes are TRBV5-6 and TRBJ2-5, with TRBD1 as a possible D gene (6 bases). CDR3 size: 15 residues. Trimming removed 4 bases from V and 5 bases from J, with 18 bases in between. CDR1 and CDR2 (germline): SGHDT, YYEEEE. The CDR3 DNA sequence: TGTGCCAGCAGCCCCAAGGCAGGGGCGAGGGAGACCCAGTACTTC. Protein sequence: CASSPKAGARETQYF.

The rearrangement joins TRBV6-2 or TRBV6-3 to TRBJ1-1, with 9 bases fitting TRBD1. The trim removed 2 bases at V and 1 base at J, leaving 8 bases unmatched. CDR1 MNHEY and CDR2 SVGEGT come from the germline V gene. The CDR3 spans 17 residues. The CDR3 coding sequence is TGTGCCAGCAGTTACACAAACAGGGGGCTGACGAACACTGAAGCTTTCTTT. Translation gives CASSYTNRGLTNTEAFF.

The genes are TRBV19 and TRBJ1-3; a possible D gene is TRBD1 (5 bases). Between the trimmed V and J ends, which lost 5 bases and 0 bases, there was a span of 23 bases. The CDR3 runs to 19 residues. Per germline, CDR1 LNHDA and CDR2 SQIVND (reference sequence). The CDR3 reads CASSYRPPRQRNSGNTIYF. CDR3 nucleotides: TGTGCCAGTAGTTACCGACCTCCACGACAGCGAAACTCTGGAAACACCATATATTTT. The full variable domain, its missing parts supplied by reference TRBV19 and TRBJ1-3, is DGGITQSPKYLFRKEGQNVTLSCEQNLNHDAMYWYRQDPGQGLRLIYYSQIVNDFQKGDIAEGYSVSREKKESFPLTVTSAQKNPTAFYLCASSYRPPRQRNSGNTIYFGEGSWLTVV.

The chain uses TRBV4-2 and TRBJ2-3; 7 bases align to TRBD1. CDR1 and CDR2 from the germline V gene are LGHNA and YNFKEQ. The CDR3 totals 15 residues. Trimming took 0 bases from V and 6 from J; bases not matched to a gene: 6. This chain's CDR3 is CASSQEWGQTDTQYF. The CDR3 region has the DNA TGTGCCAGCAGCCAAGAATGGGGACAGACCGATACGCAGTATTTT.

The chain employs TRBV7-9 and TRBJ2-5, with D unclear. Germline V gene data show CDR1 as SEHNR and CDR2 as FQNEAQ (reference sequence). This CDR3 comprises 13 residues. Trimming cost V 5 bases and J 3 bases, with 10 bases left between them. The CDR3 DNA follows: TGTGCCAGCAGCCACGGGTTTGAAGAGACCCAGTACTTC. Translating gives CASSHGFEETQYF.

CDR3 region: CASSKQGLSNQPQHF. In DNA form, the CDR3 reads TGTGCCAGCAGTAAACAGGGTTTAAGCAATCAGCCCCAGCATTTT. V gene TRBV2 combines with J gene TRBJ1-5; D may be TRBD1 (6 bases). V dropped 5 bases and J dropped 1 base, with 12 bases sitting between them. This CDR3 spans 15 amino acids. Germline lookup yields CDR1 SNHLY and CDR2 FYNNEI.

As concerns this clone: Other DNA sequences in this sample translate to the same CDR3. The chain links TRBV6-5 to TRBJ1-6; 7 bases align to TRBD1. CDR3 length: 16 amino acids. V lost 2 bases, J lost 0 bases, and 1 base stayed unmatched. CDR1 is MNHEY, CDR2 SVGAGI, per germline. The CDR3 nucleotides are TGTGCCAGCAGTTACACAGGGGACTCCTATAATTCACCCCTCCACTTT. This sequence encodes CASSYTGDSYNSPLHF.

Here the CDR3 reads CASSLDSGGGETQYF. In DNA, the CDR3 is TGTGCCAGCAGCTTGGATAGCGGGGGAGGTGAGACCCAGTACTTC. The rearrangement joins TRBV5-4 to TRBJ2-5; TRBD2 aligns across 9 bases. The CDR3 has 15 residues. The V gene end was trimmed by 0 bases and the J gene end by 5 bases; junction bases not matched to a gene: 5. Germline V gene data show CDR1 as SGHNT and CDR2 as YYREEE (reference sequence).

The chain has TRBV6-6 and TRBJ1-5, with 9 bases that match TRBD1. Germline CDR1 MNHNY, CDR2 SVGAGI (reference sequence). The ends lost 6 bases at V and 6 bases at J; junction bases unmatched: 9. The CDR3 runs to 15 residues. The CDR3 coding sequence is TGTGCCAGCAGGGGCGGGGACAGGGTAAGTCAGCCCCAGCATTTT. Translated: CASRGGDRVSQPQHF.

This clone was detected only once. CDR3 in DNA: TGTGCCAGCAGTGGACAGGGGGCGAACTATGGCTACACCTTC. It translates to CASSGQGANYGYTF. This chain uses TRBV2 with TRBJ1-2; 10 positions agree with TRBD1. Germline trimming cut 4 bases from V and 2 bases from J; bases unmatched to any gene: 1. The CDR3 spans 14 residues. The germline CDR1 and CDR2 sequences are SNHLY and FYNNEI.

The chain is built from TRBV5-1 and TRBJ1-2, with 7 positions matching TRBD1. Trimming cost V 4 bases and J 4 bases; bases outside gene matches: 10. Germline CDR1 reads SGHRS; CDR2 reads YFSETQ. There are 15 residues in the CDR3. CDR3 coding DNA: TGCGCCAGCAGCCTCGGGACAGCGAAATCCTATGGCTACACCTTC. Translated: CASSLGTAKSYGYTF.

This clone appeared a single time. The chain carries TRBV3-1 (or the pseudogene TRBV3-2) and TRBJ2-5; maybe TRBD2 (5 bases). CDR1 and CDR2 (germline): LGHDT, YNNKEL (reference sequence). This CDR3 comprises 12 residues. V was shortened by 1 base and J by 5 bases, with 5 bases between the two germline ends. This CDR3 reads CASSQAGETQYF. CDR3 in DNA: TGTGCCAGCAGCCAAGCGGGGGAGACCCAGTACTTC.

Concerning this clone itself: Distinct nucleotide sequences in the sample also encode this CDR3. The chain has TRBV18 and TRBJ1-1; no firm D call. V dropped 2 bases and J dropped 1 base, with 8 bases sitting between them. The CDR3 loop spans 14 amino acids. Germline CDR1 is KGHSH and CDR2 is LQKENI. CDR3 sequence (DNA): TGTGCCAGCTCACCAGTCGCGAGGAACACTGAAGCTTTCTTT. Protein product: CASSPVARNTEAFF.

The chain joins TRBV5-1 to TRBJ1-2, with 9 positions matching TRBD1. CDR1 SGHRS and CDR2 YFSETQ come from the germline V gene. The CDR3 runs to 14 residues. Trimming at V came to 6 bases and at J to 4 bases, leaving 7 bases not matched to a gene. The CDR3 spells CASTRDRAGYGYTF. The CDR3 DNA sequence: TGCGCCAGCACCCGGGACAGGGCTGGCTATGGCTACACCTTC. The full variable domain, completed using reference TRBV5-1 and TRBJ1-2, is KAGVTQTPRYLIKTRGQQVTLSCSPISGHRSVSWYQQTPGQGLQFLFEYFSETQRNKGNFPGRFSGRQFSNSRSEMNVSTLELGDSALYLCASTRDRAGYGYTFGSGTRLTVV.

CDR3 sequence reads: CASSSRTGTSGASYEQYF. The CDR3, as DNA: TGTGCCAGCAGCTCCCGAACCGGGACTAGCGGGGCCTCCTACGAGCAGTACTTC. The chain joins TRBV7-8 to TRBJ2-7, with 13 bases identical to TRBD2. Germline trimming cut 4 bases from V and 0 bases from J; bases unmatched to any gene: 9. Germline V gene data show CDR1 as SGHVS and CDR2 as FQNEAQ. This CDR3 has 18 amino acids. The complete variable domain, with remaining parts taken from reference TRBV7-8 and TRBJ2-7, reads GAGVSQSPRYKVAKRGQDVALRCDPISGHVSLFWYQQALGQGPEFLTYFQNEAQLDKSGLPSDRFFAERPEGSVSTLKIQRTQQEDSAVYLCASSSRTGTSGASYEQYFGPGTRLTVT.

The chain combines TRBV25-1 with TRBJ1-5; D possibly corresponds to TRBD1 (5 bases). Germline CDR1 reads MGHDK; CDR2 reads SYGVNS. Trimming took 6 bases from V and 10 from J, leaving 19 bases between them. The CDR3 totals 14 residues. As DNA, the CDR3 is TGTGCCAGCAGGGGGGAGGGCGACACGGGACCCCAGCATTTT. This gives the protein CASRGEGDTGPQHF.

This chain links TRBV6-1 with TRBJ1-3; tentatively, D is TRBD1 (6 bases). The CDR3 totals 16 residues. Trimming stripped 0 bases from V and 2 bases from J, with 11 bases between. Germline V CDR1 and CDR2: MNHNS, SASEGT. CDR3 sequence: CASSEAGGVTGNTIYF. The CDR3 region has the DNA TGTGCCAGCAGTGAAGCAGGGGGAGTTACTGGAAACACCATATATTTT.